The 3 T cell receptor beta chains listed next were all sequenced from one sample in a study of blood T cell repertoires in COVID-19 (dated by TCRdb to about 2020). Library preparation employed the immunoSEQ multiplex PCR assay. Imported from immuneACCESS, the table was reduced by TCRdb to in-frame sequences with V and J called. These copies leave out some clones; in studies compared against another copy, an unresolved V gene accounts for under half, and the cause of the remainder is not known. The table for this sample lists under 250,000 clones; 65% to 85% of them were counted only once. The ten largest make up more than 6.5% of the sample. Sequenced sample: peripheral blood. The origin of the receptors is a man aged 35-49 years with active or convalescent COVID-19.

In its sample, this clone was seen once. The chain joins TRBV5-1 to TRBJ2-3; 13 bases are a match to TRBD2. V shed 0 bases, J shed 1 base, and the junction held 2 bases outside the gene matches. Looked up from germline, CDR1 is SGHRS and CDR2 is YFSETQ. The CDR3 spans 17 residues. The CDR3 here is CASSLAGTSGGTDTQYF. CDR3 bases: TGCGCCAGCAGCTTGGCCGGGACTAGCGGGGGCACAGATACGCAGTATTTT.

The rearrangement links TRBV4-1 to TRBJ2-1; D is ambiguous. Trimming stripped 7 bases from V and 9 bases from J, with 19 bases between. The CDR3 extends over 14 amino acids. Germline V gene lookup returns CDR1 MGHRA and CDR2 YSYEKL. This CDR3 reads CASNSPRGRGEQFF. The CDR3 DNA is TGCGCCAGCAACTCCCCCAGAGGAAGAGGTGAGCAGTTCTTC.

This rearrangement joins TRBV5-1 to TRBJ1-1; D not certain. Trimming pared 2 bases from V and 1 base from J, leaving 12 bases between. The CDR3 loop spans 15 amino acids. Looked up from germline, CDR1 is SGHRS and CDR2 is YFSETQ. DNA of the CDR3: TGCGCCAGCAGCTTAATCGGCGGTTCGAACACTGAAGCTTTCTTT. The encoded protein is CASSLIGGSNTEAFF.